This TCR beta chain was documented in a study of blood T cell repertoires in COVID-19. Across the whole study: Samples came from the United States, Italy and Spain, spanning acute and convalescent COVID-19.

The ends were cut back, 10 bases at V and 1 base at J, with 22 bases in the middle. The CDR3 runs to 16 residues. Per the germline V gene, CDR1 is MNHEY and CDR2 is SMNVEV (reference sequence). Clones were sequenced by immunoSEQ multiplex PCR, and TCRdb holds only the in-frame ones, with some missing. Of around 300,000 clones in the sample, around nine tenths are singletons; the top ten hold roughly 1.1%. Clinical history as reported by participants underpinned cohort assignment. Each recovered donor of Cohort 3 presented with two negative PCRs, clearance, or symptom resolution. The clonotype originates from a woman younger than 45 who had recovered from COVID-19. The chain employs TRBV27 and TRBJ2-5, with D possibly TRBD1 on 5 matching bases. The sequenced sample was PBMCs or T cells enriched from blood (not recorded which). As DNA, the CDR3 is TGTGCCACCAGACAGACCCGGTGGAATTCCCAAGAGACCCAGTACTTC. Its translation is CATRQTRWNSQETQYF.